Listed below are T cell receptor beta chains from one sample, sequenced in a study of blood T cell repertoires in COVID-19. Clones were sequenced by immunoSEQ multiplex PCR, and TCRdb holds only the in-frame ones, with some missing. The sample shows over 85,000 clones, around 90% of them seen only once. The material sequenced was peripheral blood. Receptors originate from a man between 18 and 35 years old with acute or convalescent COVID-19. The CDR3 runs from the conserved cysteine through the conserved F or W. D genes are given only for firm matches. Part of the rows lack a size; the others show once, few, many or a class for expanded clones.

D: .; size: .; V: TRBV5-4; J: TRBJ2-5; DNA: TGTGCCAGCAGCTTGGGCCCAGGGCAAGAGACCCAGTACTTC; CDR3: CASSLGPGQETQYF
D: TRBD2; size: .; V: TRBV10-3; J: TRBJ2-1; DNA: TGTGCCACACCTTCCTTCCGGGAGGGACCTGAGCAGTTCTTC; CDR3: CATPSFREGPEQFF
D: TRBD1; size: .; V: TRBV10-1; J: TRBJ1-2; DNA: TGCGCCAACAAGGACAGGCCGGACTATGGCTACACCTTC; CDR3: CANKDRPDYGYTF
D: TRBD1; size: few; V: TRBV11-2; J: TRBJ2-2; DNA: TGTGCCAGCAGCTCCGGGACAGGCGGATCCGGGGAGCTGTTTTTT; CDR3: CASSSGTGGSGELFF
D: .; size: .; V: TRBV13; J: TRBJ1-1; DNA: TGTGCCAGCAGCGCGCGGACAGACACTGAAGCTTTCTTT; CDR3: CASSARTDTEAFF
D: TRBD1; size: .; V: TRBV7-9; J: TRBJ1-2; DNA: TGTGCCAGCAGCTTGGACAGGGTATTAGGTGGCTACACCTTC; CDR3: CASSLDRVLGGYTF
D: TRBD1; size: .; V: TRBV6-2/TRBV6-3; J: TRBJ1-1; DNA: TGTGCCAGCAGTTACGAGACAGGGGACGAAGCTTTCTTT; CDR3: CASSYETGDEAFF
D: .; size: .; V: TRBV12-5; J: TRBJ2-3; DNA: TGTGCTAGTGGTTTTTCTGCGGGGAACACAGATACGCAGTATTTT; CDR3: CASGFSAGNTDTQYF
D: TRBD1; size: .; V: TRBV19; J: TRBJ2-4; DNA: TGTGCCAGTAGTCCCGGGACAGGGCCGGACATTCAGTACTTC; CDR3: CASSPGTGPDIQYF
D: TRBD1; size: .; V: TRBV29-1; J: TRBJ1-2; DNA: TGCAGCGTTGAGGGGGGACAGGCCTATGGCTACACCTTC; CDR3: CSVEGGQAYGYTF
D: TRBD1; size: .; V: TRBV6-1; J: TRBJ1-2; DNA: TGTGCCAGCAGTGATAGACAGGGAAGATATGGCTACACCTTC; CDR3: CASSDRQGRYGYTF
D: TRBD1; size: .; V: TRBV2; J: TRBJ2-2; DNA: TGTGCCAGCACTGGGGACAGGACCTCGAACACCGGGGAGCTGTTTTTT; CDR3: CASTGDRTSNTGELFF
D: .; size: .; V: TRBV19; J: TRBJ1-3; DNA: TGTGCCACCGGGGGACCGACCTCTGGAAACACCATATATTTT; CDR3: CATGGPTSGNTIYF
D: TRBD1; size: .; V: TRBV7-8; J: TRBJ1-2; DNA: TGTGCCAGCAGCTTAGTTCTAGACAGGGTGTTGGGTGGCTACACCTTC; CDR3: CASSLVLDRVLGGYTF
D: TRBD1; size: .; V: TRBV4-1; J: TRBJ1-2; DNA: TGCGCCAGCAGCCAAGGACAGGGGTTGAACTATGGCTACACCTTC; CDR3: CASSQGQGLNYGYTF
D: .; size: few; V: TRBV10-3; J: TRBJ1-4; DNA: TGTGCCATCAGTGAGTCGCGGGGGACGGAAGAAAAACTGTTTTTT; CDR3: CAISESRGTEEKLFF
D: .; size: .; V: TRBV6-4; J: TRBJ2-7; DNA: TGTGCCAGCAGCACGAGTGAATACGAGCAGTACTTC; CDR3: CASSTSEYEQYF
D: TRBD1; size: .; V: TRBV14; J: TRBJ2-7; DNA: TGTGCCAGCAGCCCCGGGACAGCCTACGAGCAGTACTTC; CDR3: CASSPGTAYEQYF
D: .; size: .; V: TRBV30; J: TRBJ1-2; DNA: TGTGCCTGGAGTGTACGAGGGCTTGGAAACTATGGCTACACCTTC; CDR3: CAWSVRGLGNYGYTF
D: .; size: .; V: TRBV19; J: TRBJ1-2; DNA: TGTGCCAGTAGTATAGATAGGGGGGGGAGCTATGGCTACACCTTC; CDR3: CASSIDRGGSYGYTF
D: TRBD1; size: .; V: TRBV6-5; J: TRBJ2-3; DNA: TGTGCCAGCAGGACCTCGGGACAGGGCACAGATACGCAGTATTTT; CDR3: CASRTSGQGTDTQYF
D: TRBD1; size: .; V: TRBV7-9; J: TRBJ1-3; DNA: TGTGCCAGCAGCTTAGCGACAGGGCTGAGAAACACCATATATTTT; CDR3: CASSLATGLRNTIYF
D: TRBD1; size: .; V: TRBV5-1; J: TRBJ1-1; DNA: TGCGCCAGCAGCACCGGACAGGGTTTCAACACTGAAGCTTTCTTT; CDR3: CASSTGQGFNTEAFF
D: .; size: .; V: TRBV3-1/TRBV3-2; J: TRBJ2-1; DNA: TGTGCCAGCAGCCATTACCGTCCCGGGACTTTCCACAATGAGCAGTTCTTC; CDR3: CASSHYRPGTFHNEQFF
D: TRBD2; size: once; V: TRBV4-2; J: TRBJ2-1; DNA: TGTGCCAGCAGCCAAGATTCAAGGACTAGCGGGGGGTACAATGAGCAGTTCTTC; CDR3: CASSQDSRTSGGYNEQFF
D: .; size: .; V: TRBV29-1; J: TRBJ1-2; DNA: TGCAGCGTTGAGGGACACGCAAACTATGGCTACACCTTC; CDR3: CSVEGHANYGYTF
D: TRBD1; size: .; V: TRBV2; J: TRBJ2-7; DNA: TGTGCCGGCCGGGACAGGGACTACGAGCAGTACTTC; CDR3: CAGRDRDYEQYF
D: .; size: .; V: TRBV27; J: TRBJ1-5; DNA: TGTGCCAGCAGTTTTCTGCAGAATAGCAATCAGCCCCAGCATTTT; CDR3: CASSFLQNSNQPQHF
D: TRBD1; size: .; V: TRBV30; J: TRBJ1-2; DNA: TGTGCCTGCTCGACAGGGGCCAACTATGGCTACACCTTC; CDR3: CACSTGANYGYTF
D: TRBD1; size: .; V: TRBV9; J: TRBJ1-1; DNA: TGTGCCAGCAGCGTTGACAGGGCCACTGAAGCTTTCTTT; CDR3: CASSVDRATEAFF
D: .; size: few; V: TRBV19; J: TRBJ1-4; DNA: TGTGCCAGTAGTATCCGGGTTGCAACTAATGAAAAACTGTTTTTT; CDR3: CASSIRVATNEKLFF
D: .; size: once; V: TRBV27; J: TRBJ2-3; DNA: TGTGCCAGCCGATGGGGCAGGGATGGGACAGATACGCAGTATTTT; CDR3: CASRWGRDGTDTQYF
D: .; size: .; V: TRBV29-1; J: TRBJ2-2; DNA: TGCAGCGTTTTAACCGGGGAGCTGTTTTTT; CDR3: CSVLTGELFF
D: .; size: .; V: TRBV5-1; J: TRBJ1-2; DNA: TGCGCCAGCAGCCCAGGTGCTAACTATGGCTACACCTTC; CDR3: CASSPGANYGYTF
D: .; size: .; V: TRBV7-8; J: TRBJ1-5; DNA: TGTGCCAGCAGCTTAGCGTATTCCCTAGGAGGGTCTATGAATCAGCCCCAGCATTTT; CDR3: CASSLAYSLGGSMNQPQHF
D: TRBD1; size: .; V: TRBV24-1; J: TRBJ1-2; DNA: TGTGCCACCAGTGATTCTGCTCGGACACCCAGGGGGGTCTATGGCTACACCTTC; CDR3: CATSDSARTPRGVYGYTF
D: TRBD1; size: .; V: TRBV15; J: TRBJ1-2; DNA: TGTGCCACCAGCACGGACAGGGAGGATGGCTACACCTTC; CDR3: CATSTDREDGYTF
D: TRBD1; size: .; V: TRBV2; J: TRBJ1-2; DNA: TGTGCCAGCAGTGGGGCAGGGGGAAATGGCTACACCTTC; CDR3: CASSGAGGNGYTF
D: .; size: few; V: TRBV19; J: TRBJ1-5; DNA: TGTGCCAGTAGCCAACGGACAGTTACCCCGAATCAGCCCCAGCATTTT; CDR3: CASSQRTVTPNQPQHF
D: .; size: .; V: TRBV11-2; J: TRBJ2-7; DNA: TGTGCCAGCAGCTTAGAATCCGGTCCCTACGAGCAGTACTTC; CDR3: CASSLESGPYEQYF
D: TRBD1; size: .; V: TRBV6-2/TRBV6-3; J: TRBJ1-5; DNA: TGTGCCAGCAGTTACCCAGGGGGCAGCCAGCCCCAGCATTTT; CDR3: CASSYPGGSQPQHF
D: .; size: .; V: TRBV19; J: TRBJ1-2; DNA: TGTGCCAGTAGCTCAGGGTACGGCTATGGCTACACCTTC; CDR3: CASSSGYGYGYTF
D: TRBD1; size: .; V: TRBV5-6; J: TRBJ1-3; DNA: TGTGCCAGCAGATCGGACAGGGGGAGGTCAGACTCTGGAAACACCATATATTTT; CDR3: CASRSDRGRSDSGNTIYF
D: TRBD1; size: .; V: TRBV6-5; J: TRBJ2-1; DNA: TGTGCCAGCAGTCTATCCGGGACAGGTGAAGGGGAGCAGTTCTTC; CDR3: CASSLSGTGEGEQFF
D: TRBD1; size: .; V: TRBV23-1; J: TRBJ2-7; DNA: TGCGCCAGCAGTCGGGGACAGCCCTACGAGCAGTACTTC; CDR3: CASSRGQPYEQYF
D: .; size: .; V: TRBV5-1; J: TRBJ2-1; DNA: TGCGCCAGCAGCCTCGACAAGATCCCGGCCAATGAGCAGTTCTTC; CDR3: CASSLDKIPANEQFF
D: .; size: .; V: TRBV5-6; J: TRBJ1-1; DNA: TGTGCCAGCAGCTTCGGTTCGAGAGCTTTCTTT; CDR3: CASSFGSRAFF
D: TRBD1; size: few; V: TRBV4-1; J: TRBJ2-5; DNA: TGCGCCAGCGCGGTGGGACAGCTGTACCAAGAGACCCAGTACTTC; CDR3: CASAVGQLYQETQYF
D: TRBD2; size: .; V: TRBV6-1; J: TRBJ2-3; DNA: TGTGCCAGCAGTGAAGAGGCTAGCGGGGGCACAGATACGCAGTATTTT; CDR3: CASSEEASGGTDTQYF
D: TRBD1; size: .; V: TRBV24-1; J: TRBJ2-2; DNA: TGTGCCACCAGTGCCCAGGGGGCGAAGGCCGGGGAGCTGTTTTTT; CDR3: CATSAQGAKAGELFF
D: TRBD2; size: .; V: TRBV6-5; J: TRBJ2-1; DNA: TGTGCCAGCAGAACTATTAGCGGGGGGTACAATGAGCAGTTCTTC; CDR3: CASRTISGGYNEQFF
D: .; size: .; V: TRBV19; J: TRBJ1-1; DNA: TGTGCCAGTATTGGGACATATCATCACGGTGAAGCTTTCTTT; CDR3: CASIGTYHHGEAFF
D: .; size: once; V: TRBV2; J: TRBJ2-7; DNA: TGTGCCAGCAGTCGGCGGGGAGTCGGCTCCTACGAGCAGTACTTC; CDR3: CASSRRGVGSYEQYF